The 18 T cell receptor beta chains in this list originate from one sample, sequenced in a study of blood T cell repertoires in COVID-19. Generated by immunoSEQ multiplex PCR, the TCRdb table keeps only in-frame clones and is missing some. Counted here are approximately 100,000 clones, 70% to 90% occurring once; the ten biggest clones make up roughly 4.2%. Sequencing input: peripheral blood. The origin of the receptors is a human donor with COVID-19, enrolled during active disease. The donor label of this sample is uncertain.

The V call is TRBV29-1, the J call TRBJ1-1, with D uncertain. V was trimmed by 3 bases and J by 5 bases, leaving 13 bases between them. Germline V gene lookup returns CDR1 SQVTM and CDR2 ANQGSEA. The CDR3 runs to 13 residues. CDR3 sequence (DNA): TGCAGCGTTGATGGGGAAGGAGGGACTGAAGCTTTCTTT. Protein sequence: CSVDGEGGTEAFF.

CDR3 in amino acids: CSASSAGTFSYEQYF. The CDR3 DNA follows: TGCAGTGCTAGTTCGGCGGGTACCTTCTCCTACGAGCAGTACTTC. V usage is TRBV20-1 and J usage is TRBJ2-7; perhaps TRBD2 as D (5 bases). From germline, CDR1 is DFQATT and CDR2 SNEGSKA (reference sequence). This CDR3 region has 15 residues. Between the trimmed V and J ends, which lost 3 bases and 0 bases, there was a span of 15 bases.

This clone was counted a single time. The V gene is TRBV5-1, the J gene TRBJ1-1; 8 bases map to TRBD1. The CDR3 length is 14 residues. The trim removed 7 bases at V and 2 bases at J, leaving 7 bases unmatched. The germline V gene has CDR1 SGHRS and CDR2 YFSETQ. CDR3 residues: CASAPGGTNTEAFF. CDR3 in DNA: TGCGCCAGCGCCCCAGGGGGCACCAACACTGAAGCTTTCTTT.

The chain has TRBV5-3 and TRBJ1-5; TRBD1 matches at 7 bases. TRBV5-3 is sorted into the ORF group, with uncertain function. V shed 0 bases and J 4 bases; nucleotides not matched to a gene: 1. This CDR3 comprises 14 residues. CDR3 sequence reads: CARSLGQGNQPQHF. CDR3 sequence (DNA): TGTGCCAGAAGCTTGGGACAGGGAAATCAGCCCCAGCATTTT.

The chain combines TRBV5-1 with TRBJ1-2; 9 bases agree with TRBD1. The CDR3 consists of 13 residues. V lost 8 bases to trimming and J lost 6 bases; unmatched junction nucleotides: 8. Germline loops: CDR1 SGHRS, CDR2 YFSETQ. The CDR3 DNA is TGCGCCAGTACCTTCGGGACAGGGAATGGCTACACCTTC. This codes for CASTFGTGNGYTF. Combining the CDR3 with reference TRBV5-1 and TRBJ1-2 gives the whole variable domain KAGVTQTPRYLIKTRGQQVTLSCSPISGHRSVSWYQQTPGQGLQFLFEYFSETQRNKGNFPGRFSGRQFSNSRSEMNVSTLELGDSALYLCASTFGTGNGYTFGSGTRLTVV.

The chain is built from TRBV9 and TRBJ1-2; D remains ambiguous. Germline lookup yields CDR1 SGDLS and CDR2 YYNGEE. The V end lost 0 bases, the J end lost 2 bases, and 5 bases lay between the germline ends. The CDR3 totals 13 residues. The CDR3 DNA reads TGTGCCAGCAGCGTAGATACAAACTATGGCTACACCTTC. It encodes CASSVDTNYGYTF.

CDR3 in DNA: TGTGCCAGCAGTCCGACAGCTAACTATGGCTACACCTTC. It codes for CASSPTANYGYTF. This chain uses TRBV2 with TRBJ1-2; D might be TRBD1 (5 bases). In germline, CDR1 is SNHLY, CDR2 FYNNEI. V was trimmed by 5 bases and J by 0 bases, leaving 7 bases between them. The CDR3 extends over 13 amino acids.

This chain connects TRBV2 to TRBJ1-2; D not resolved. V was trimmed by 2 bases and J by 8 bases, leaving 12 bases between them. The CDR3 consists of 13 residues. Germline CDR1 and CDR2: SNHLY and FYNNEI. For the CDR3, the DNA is TGTGCCAGCAGTGAATCAGTTTCTTTGGGCTACACCTTC. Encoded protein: CASSESVSLGYTF.

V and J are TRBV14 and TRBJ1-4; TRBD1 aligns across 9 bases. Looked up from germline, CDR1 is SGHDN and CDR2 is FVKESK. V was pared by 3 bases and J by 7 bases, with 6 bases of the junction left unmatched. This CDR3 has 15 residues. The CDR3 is CASSQIQGAVEKLFF. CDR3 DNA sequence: TGTGCCAGCAGCCAGATACAGGGGGCAGTTGAAAAACTGTTTTTT. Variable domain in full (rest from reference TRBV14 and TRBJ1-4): EAGVTQFPSHSVIEKGQTVTLRCDPISGHDNLYWYRRVMGKEIKFLLHFVKESKQDESGMPNNRFLAERTGGTYSTLKVQPAELEDSGVYFCASSQIQGAVEKLFFGSGTQLSVL.

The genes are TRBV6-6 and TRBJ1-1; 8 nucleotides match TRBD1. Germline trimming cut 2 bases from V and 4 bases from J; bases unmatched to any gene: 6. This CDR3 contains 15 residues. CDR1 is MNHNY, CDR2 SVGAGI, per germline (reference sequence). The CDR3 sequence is CASSYPPDRGTEAFF. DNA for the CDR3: TGTGCCAGCAGTTACCCCCCCGACAGGGGCACTGAAGCTTTCTTT.

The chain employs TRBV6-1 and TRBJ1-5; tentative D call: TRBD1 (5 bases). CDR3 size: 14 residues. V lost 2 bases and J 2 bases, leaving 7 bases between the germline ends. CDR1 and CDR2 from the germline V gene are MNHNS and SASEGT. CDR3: CASSEQGGNQPQHF. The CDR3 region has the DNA TGTGCCAGCAGTGAACAAGGGGGCAATCAGCCCCAGCATTTT.

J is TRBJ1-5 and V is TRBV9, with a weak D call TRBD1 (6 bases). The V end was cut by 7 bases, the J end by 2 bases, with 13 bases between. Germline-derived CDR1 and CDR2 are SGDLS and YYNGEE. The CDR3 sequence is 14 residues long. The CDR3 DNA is TGTGCCAGCGGAGGGGGGGATGGCAATCAGCCCCAGCATTTT. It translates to CASGGGDGNQPQHF.

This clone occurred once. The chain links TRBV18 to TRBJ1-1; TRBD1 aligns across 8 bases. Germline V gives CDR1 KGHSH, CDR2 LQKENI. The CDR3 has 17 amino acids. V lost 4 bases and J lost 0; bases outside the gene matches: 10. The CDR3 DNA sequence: TGTGCCAGCTCACAATCCGGGACAGGTATAATGAACACTGAAGCTTTCTTT. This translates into CASSQSGTGIMNTEAFF.

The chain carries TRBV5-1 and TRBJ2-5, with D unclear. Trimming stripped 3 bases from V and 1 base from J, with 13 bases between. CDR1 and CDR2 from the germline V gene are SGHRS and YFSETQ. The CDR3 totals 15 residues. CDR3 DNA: TGCGCCAGCAGCTCAACAGCTCCCTTCCAAGAGACCCAGTACTTC. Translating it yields CASSSTAPFQETQYF.

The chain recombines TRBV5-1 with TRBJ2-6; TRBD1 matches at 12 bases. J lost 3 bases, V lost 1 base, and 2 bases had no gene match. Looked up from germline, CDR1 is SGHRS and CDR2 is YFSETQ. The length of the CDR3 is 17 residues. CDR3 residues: CASSLRDRGLGANVLTF. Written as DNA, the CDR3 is TGCGCCAGCAGCTTGAGGGACAGGGGGCTTGGGGCCAACGTCCTGACTTTC. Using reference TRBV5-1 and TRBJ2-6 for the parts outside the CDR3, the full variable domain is KAGVTQTPRYLIKTRGQQVTLSCSPISGHRSVSWYQQTPGQGLQFLFEYFSETQRNKGNFPGRFSGRQFSNSRSEMNVSTLELGDSALYLCASSLRDRGLGANVLTFGAGSRLTVL.

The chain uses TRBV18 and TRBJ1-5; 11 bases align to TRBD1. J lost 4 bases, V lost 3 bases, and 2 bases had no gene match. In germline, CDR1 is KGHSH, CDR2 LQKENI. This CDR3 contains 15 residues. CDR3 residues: CASSPGQGVNQPQHF. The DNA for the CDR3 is TGTGCCAGCTCACCGGGACAGGGGGTGAATCAGCCCCAGCATTTT.

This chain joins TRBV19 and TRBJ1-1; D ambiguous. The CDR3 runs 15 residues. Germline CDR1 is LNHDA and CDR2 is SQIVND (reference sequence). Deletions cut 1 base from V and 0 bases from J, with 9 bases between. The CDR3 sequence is CASSIGAGLNTEAFF. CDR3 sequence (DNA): TGTGCCAGTAGTATAGGTGCAGGATTGAACACTGAAGCTTTCTTT.

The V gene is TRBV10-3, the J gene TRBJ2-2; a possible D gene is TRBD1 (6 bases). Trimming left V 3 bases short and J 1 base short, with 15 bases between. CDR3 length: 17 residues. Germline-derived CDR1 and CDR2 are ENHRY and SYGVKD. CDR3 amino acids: CAISDATGTRNTGELFF. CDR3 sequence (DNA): TGTGCCATCAGTGATGCCACCGGGACAAGGAACACCGGGGAGCTGTTTTTT.